This T cell receptor (beta chain) was recorded in a study of blood T cell repertoires in COVID-19 (dated by TCRdb to the early 2020s). Describing the broader study: Collaborator samples came from the United States, Italy and Spain and covered acute and convalescent phases of COVID-19. The material from the prospective study consisted of cDNA or gDNA derived from T cells, B-cell-depleted T cells, or PBMCs. Subjects who had been exposed to COVID-19, were actively infected with it, or had recovered from it provided the deeply sampled blood TCRbeta repertoires that made up the dataset. The repertoires were released in a freely available public database intended as a resource for research on the immune response to SARS-CoV-2. Samples came from the ongoing ImmuneRACE study (first 160 participants) plus 1,254 subjects from 6 global collaborators. Sample metadata almost always included a de-identified subject ID, COVID-19 status, age in years and sex. Where available, HLA class I and class II types were taken from metadata supplied by the sample provider and were not determined by assay-based typing. The study at large found these results: Clinical and demographic metadata were provided uncurated, with the amount varying by source and participant.

The collaborating institutions used their own protocols to collect whole blood in K2EDTA tubes. Collaborator samples were shipped for TCRbeta analysis as frozen whole blood, isolated PBMCs, or DNA extracted from either sample type. The immunoSEQ Assay, a bias-controlled multiplex PCR, was used to amplify TCRbeta CDR3 regions from genomic DNA. The authors' analysis ran thus. The number of nucleated cells in each sample was estimated by amplification of reference gene primers within the assay. To quantify the absolute abundance of each unique TCRbeta CDR3 rearrangement, sequence reads were collapsed and filtered. For each sample, productive Simpson clonality was calculated as the square root of Simpson's diversity index over productive rearrangements. Drawn from immuneACCESS, this table holds only the in-frame rearrangements with V and J called that TCRdb kept. Clones are partly lost; checked studies trace under half to an unresolved V gene and leave the rest unexplained. The V and J calls and clone size were taken over from that table, and D and trimming were inferred from the DNA. The sample includes approximately 200,000 clones, with 86% observed a single time. The ten largest account for less than 3% of the sample.

V is pruned by 1 base and J by 7 bases, leaving 4 bases of the junction without a gene match. From its cysteine to its phenylalanine, the CDR3 spans 13 amino acids. The entry retains the CDR3 DNA only, 39 bases that are in frame from base 1. CDR1 and CDR2 (GTSNPN, SVGIG) derive from the germline V gene (reference sequence). This clone was seen only once. Which antigen it targets is not known. Nothing much larger sits one base from this clone, and base qualities are not available. This clonotype was sampled from a woman aged 25 to 39 with active or convalescent COVID-19. The rearranged chain carries TRBV30 and TRBJ1-5; the junction holds 7 bases that match TRBD1. Specimen: peripheral blood. The nucleotide sequence is given as TGTGCCTGGAGTGGACAGGGTCAACAGCCCCAGCATTTT. It codes for CAWSGQGQQPQHF.